This T cell receptor (beta chain) was captured in a study of blood T cells in healthy people across ages. Study-wide context: Per two T cells, template switching captured roughly one barcoded beta molecule. Broader study findings: Long-lived donors exceeded aged donors in naive CD4+ cells and diversity.

Using a J-beta primer mix together with a sample-barcoded 5' primer, a second PCR was run for roughly 6 to 12 cycles. Every cDNA molecule carried a tag from a template-switch adaptor bearing 12 random nucleotides. TCRdb fed the 5' RACE reads into MiXCR, producing one record per CDR3 protein. The sample records approximately 820,000 distinct CDR3 sequences, around 45% being singletons. V shed 7 bases and J shed 9 bases, with 16 bases lying between them. Germline assignment: CDR1 SNHLY and CDR2 FYNNEI. This CDR3 region has 14 residues. As for this clonotype: What it binds is unknown.

The receptor comes from a man in his sixties in good health. The chain employs TRBV2 and TRBJ1-6; D is unclear. The sequencing input was blood. CDR3 in amino acids: CASNGPVGFSPLHF. Here the CDR3 DNA reads TGTGCCAGCAACGGCCCAGTGGGCTTTTCACCCCTCCACTTT.